Listed below are T cell receptor beta chains from one sample, sequenced in a study of blood T cells in healthy people across ages. TCRdb re-called the 5' RACE reads through MiXCR, storing one row per CDR3 protein. Seen here are fewer than 950,000 distinct CDR3 sequences, 53% observed once, and the top ten hold about 42%. The specimen sequenced was blood. The receptor source for this set is an elderly man in good health. The CDR3 runs from the conserved cysteine through the conserved F or W. D genes are given only for firm matches. Clone size, where shown, is once, few, many, or a class for clones that have expanded.

CDR3 | DNA | J | V | D | size
CSARRIGTSGVRRDEQFF | TGCAGTGCTAGGCGCATCGGGACTAGCGGGGTCAGGCGCGATGAGCAGTTCTTC | TRBJ2-1 | TRBV20-1 | TRBD2 | NA
CASSGPGGLEQFF | TGTGCCAGCAGTGGACCGGGAGGGCTGGAGCAGTTCTTC | TRBJ2-1 | TRBV25-1 | TRBD2 | NA
CSVSTGPAGELFF | TGCAGCGTTTCAACGGGACCAGCCGGGGAGCTGTTTTTT | TRBJ2-2 | TRBV29-1 | NA | NA
CASSQARGSYNEQFF | TGTGCCAGCAGCCAGGCCCGGGGCTCCTACAATGAGCAGTTCTTC | TRBJ2-1 | TRBV7-2 | NA | few
CASSLAGQEINYGYTF | TGCGCCAGCAGCTTGGCTGGACAGGAAATTAACTATGGCTACACCTTC | TRBJ1-2 | TRBV5-1 | TRBD1 | NA
CASSLWRGGNEQFF | TGCGCCAGCAGCTTGTGGAGGGGGGGAAATGAGCAGTTCTTC | TRBJ2-1 | TRBV5-1 | NA | NA
CASSRTSGRLQETQYF | TGTGCCAGCAGCCGGACTAGCGGGAGACTCCAAGAGACCCAGTACTTC | TRBJ2-5 | TRBV5-6 | TRBD2 | once
CASSFYSGPDTQYF | TGTGCCAGCAGCTTCTATAGTGGTCCAGATACGCAGTATTTT | TRBJ2-3 | TRBV13 | NA | NA
CASSLELAGVTGELFF | TGTGCCAGCTCACTGGAACTAGCGGGAGTCACCGGGGAGCTGTTTTTT | TRBJ2-2 | TRBV18 | TRBD2 | NA
CATTVFWVLAGGQETQYF | TGTGCCACCACGGTCTTTTGGGTCCTAGCGGGAGGGCAAGAGACCCAGTACTTC | TRBJ2-5 | TRBV24-1 | TRBD2 | NA
CSAVRQGSTDTQYF | TGCAGTGCTGTTAGACAGGGTAGCACAGATACGCAGTATTTT | TRBJ2-3 | TRBV20-1 | TRBD1 | NA
CSARDTGITYEQYF | TGCAGTGCTAGAGATACAGGGATAACCTACGAGCAGTACTTC | TRBJ2-7 | TRBV20-1 | NA | NA
CAGWSGMGHNEQYF | TGTGCAGGATGGAGTGGGATGGGGCATAACGAGCAGTACTTC | TRBJ2-7 | TRBV6-5 | NA | NA
CSVWDGGGSPLHF | TGCAGCGTTTGGGACGGCGGGGGTTCACCCCTCCACTTT | TRBJ1-6 | TRBV29-1 | NA | NA
CSAKVARGLYGYTF | TGCAGTGCTAAGGTGGCCAGGGGGCTATATGGCTACACCTTC | TRBJ1-2 | TRBV20-1 | TRBD1 | NA
CASSQSVPGLAGGPSNEQFF | TGCGCCAGCAGCCAAAGCGTTCCGGGACTAGCGGGAGGGCCCAGCAATGAGCAGTTCTTC | TRBJ2-1 | TRBV4-1 | TRBD2 | NA
CASNIWTAGVETQYF | TGTGCCAGCAATATTTGGACGGCCGGGGTTGAGACCCAGTACTTC | TRBJ2-5 | TRBV6-2/TRBV6-3 | NA | NA
CASSPLRTSGRMDTQYF | TGTGCCAGCTCACCGTTGAGGACTAGCGGGAGAATGGATACGCAGTATTTT | TRBJ2-3 | TRBV18 | TRBD2 | NA
CSGSSVTETQYF | TGCAGCGGCTCTTCAGTAACGGAGACCCAGTACTTC | TRBJ2-5 | TRBV29-1 | NA | NA
CVSLTIGVPSGDSYEQYF | TGTGTCAGCCTCACCATTGGGGTTCCAAGCGGGGATTCCTACGAGCAGTACTTC | TRBJ2-7 | TRBV28 | TRBD2 | NA
CASSLGQGASEQFF | TGTGCCAGCAGCTTGGGACAGGGGGCCAGTGAGCAGTTCTTC | TRBJ2-1 | TRBV7-2 | TRBD1 | NA
CATSSTLAGSYEQYF | TGTGCCACCAGCAGTACACTAGCGGGGTCCTACGAGCAGTACTTC | TRBJ2-7 | TRBV15 | TRBD2 | once
CASSQGGAFADTHTDTQYF | TGCGCCAGCAGCCAAGGGGGGGCGTTTGCGGATACCCACACAGATACGCAGTATTTT | TRBJ2-3 | TRBV4-1 | NA | few
CSARPHIMDGRPYGYTF | TGCAGTGCTAGGCCTCACATAATGGACGGGAGACCCTATGGCTACACCTTC | TRBJ1-2 | TRBV20-1 | NA | NA
CASSPKADNSPLHF | TGTGCCAGCAGCCCAAAGGCAGATAATTCACCCCTCCACTTT | TRBJ1-6 | TRBV3-1 | NA | NA
CASRNAGTRPYEQYF | TGTGCCAGCAGGAATGCCGGGACTAGACCCTACGAGCAGTACTTC | TRBJ2-7 | TRBV27 | TRBD2 | NA
CASSYFGGAVNEQFF | TGTGCCAGCAGTTACTTTGGGGGAGCTGTAAATGAGCAGTTCTTC | TRBJ2-1 | TRBV6-2/TRBV6-3 | NA | NA
CASSQWEGFTEAFF | TGTGCCAGCAGCCAATGGGAGGGGTTCACTGAAGCTTTCTTT | TRBJ1-1 | TRBV16 | NA | NA
CASSSLTRGQEQETQYF | TGTGCCAGCAGCTCTTTAACAAGAGGGCAGGAGCAAGAGACCCAGTACTTC | TRBJ2-5 | TRBV7-2 | NA | NA
CASSLDGLIQGIQYF | TGTGCCAGCAGCTTAGACGGCCTGATTCAGGGCATTCAGTACTTC | TRBJ2-4 | TRBV7-2 | NA | NA
CGYGPPGEQYF | TGTGGGTATGGTCCCCCGGGAGAGCAGTACTTC | TRBJ2-7 | TRBV10-3 | NA | NA
CASSYGWTSGSSYEQYF | TGTGCCAGCAGTTACGGGTGGACTAGCGGGAGCTCCTACGAGCAGTACTTC | TRBJ2-7 | TRBV6-5 | TRBD2 | NA
CASLVPYGGEQYF | TGTGCCAGCTTGGTCCCCTACGGTGGCGAGCAGTACTTC | TRBJ2-7 | TRBV6-1 | NA | few
CSAIGSSSYEQYF | TGCAGTGCTATCGGTTCGAGCTCCTACGAGCAGTACTTC | TRBJ2-7 | TRBV20-1 | NA | few
CASRRLAGGPDEQYF | TGTGCCAGCAGAAGACTAGCGGGAGGGCCAGACGAGCAGTACTTC | TRBJ2-7 | TRBV7-8 | TRBD2 | once
CSAVSGASSYEQYF | TGCAGTGCCGTTAGCGGGGCGAGCTCCTACGAGCAGTACTTC | TRBJ2-7 | TRBV20-1 | TRBD2 | few
CSARDDRTSGDNEQFF | TGCAGTGCTAGAGATGACAGGACTAGCGGAGACAATGAGCAGTTCTTC | TRBJ2-1 | TRBV20-1 | TRBD2 | once
CASSLSSTTGVTVYEQYF | TGTGCCAGCAGCTTATCCTCCACGACAGGGGTAACAGTCTACGAGCAGTACTTC | TRBJ2-7 | TRBV7-2 | TRBD1 | many
CASSLSGWLAGGRDEQYF | TGTGCCAGCAGTTTGTCTGGCTGGTTAGCGGGAGGGCGGGACGAGCAGTACTTC | TRBJ2-7 | TRBV28 | TRBD2 | few
CASSLGPAGEHEQFF | TGTGCCAGCAGCTTAGGCCCAGCGGGAGAACATGAGCAGTTCTTC | TRBJ2-1 | TRBV11-2 | TRBD2 | NA
CASSPPGRDRLTF | TGTGCCAGCAGTCCCCCCGGCCGGGACCGCCTCACCTTC | TRBJ1-2 | TRBV6-2/TRBV6-3 | NA | NA
CASMLAGPGANVLTF | TGTGCCAGCATGCTTGCCGGGCCCGGGGCCAACGTCCTGACTTTC | TRBJ2-6 | TRBV28 | NA | few
CASSLPRLAGVNVQFF | TGCGCCAGCAGCTTGCCCCGACTAGCGGGAGTTAATGTGCAGTTCTTC | TRBJ2-1 | TRBV5-1 | TRBD2 | NA
CASLPAARTGLRTNTEAFF | TGCGCCAGCCTACCAGCCGCCCGGACAGGGTTAAGGACGAACACTGAAGCTTTCTTT | TRBJ1-1 | TRBV5-1 | TRBD1 | NA
CASRGAGTSASYEQYF | TGTGCCAGCAGGGGCGCCGGGACTAGCGCCTCCTACGAGCAGTACTTC | TRBJ2-7 | TRBV27 | TRBD2 | NA
CASSLDGTSVALEQYF | TGTGCCAGCAGCTTAGACGGGACTAGCGTTGCGCTCGAGCAGTACTTC | TRBJ2-7 | TRBV7-9 | TRBD2 | NA
CASSLFDTGELFF | TGTGCCAGCAGTTTATTCGACACCGGGGAGCTGTTTTTT | TRBJ2-2 | TRBV27 | NA | few
CSAHLSSYNEQFF | TGCAGCGCGCACTTAAGCTCCTACAATGAGCAGTTCTTC | TRBJ2-1 | TRBV29-1 | NA | few
CGASWGETSYEQYF | TGCGGCGCCAGCTGGGGGGAGACCTCCTACGAGCAGTACTTC | TRBJ2-7 | TRBV29-1 | NA | once
CSANDGLVLSYEQYF | TGCAGTGCGAACGATGGACTAGTCCTCTCCTACGAGCAGTACTTC | TRBJ2-7 | TRBV20-1 | TRBD2 | NA
CSAIDRRSTDTQYF | TGCAGTGCTATAGATCGGAGATCCACAGATACGCAGTATTTT | TRBJ2-3 | TRBV20-1 | NA | few
CATSGLNGAGASYNEQFF | TGTGCCACCAGTGGATTGAACGGGGCCGGGGCCTCCTACAATGAGCAGTTCTTC | TRBJ2-1 | TRBV24-1 | NA | NA